The clone carrying this TCR beta chain has just a few counts. A second 7 to 11 cycle PCR used barcoded and J-beta primers. A single record per CDR3 protein comes from TCRdb applying MiXCR to the 5' RACE reads. The profile shows 1 million to 1.2 million distinct CDR3 sequences, about two fifths of them singletons. This sample stems from a study of blood T cells in healthy people across ages. Germline trimming cut 3 bases from V and 3 bases from J; bases unmatched to any gene: 9. The CDR3 runs 16 residues. Germline lookup yields CDR1 MNHEY and CDR2 SVGAGI. The source is a man aged 18 to 29 in good health. The chain joins TRBV6-5 to TRBJ2-3; 7 nucleotides align to TRBD1. The sequenced sample consisted of blood. The CDR3 coding sequence is TGTGCCAGCAGTTATACCTTGACAGGGCGTACAGATACGCAGTATTTT. As protein: CASSYTLTGRTDTQYF.